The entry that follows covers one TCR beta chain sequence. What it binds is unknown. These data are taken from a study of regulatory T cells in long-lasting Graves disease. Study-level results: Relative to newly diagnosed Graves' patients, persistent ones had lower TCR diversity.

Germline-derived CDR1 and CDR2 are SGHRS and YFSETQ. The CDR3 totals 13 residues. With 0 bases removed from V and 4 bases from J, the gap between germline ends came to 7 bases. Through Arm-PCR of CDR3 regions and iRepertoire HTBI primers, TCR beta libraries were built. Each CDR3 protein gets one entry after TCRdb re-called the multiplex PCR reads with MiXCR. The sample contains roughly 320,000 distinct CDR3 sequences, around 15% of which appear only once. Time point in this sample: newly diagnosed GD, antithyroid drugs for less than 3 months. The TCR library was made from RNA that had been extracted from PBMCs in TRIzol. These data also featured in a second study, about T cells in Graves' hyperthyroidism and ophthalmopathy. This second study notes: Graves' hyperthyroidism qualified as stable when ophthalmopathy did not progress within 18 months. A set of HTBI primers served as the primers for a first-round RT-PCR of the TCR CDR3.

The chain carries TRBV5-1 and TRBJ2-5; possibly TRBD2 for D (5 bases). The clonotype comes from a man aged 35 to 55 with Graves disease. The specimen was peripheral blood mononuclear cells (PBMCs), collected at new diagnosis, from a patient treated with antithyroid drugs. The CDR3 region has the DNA TGCGCCAGCAGCTTGGTCCTAGCAGAGACCCAGTACTTC. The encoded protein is CASSLVLAETQYF.